This is a list of T cell receptor beta chains from one sample in a study of beta chain features in type 1 diabetes. Sequenced by immunoSEQ multiplex PCR; TCRdb stores in-frame clones only, minus some. This table holds roughly 240,000 clones, 24% found once. The sequenced sample consisted of naive CD4+ T cells from blood. Receptors were obtained from a woman in her twenties or thirties with type 1 diabetes. Both conserved end residues are part of each CDR3. Fields, in order: D gene, J gene, V gene, clone size, CDR3 protein, CDR3 DNA. D genes are given only for firm matches. Clone size, where shown, is once, few, many, or a class for clones that have expanded.

d_gene: .; j_gene: TRBJ2-5; v_gene: TRBV5-6; abundance: few; CDR3aa: CASSLVDQETQYF; CDR3nt: TGTGCCAGCAGCTTGGTCGACCAAGAGACCCAGTACTTC
d_gene: TRBD1; j_gene: TRBJ2-5; v_gene: TRBV30; abundance: .; CDR3aa: CAWSQTGDQETQYF; CDR3nt: TGTGCCTGGAGCCAAACAGGGGACCAAGAGACCCAGTACTTC
d_gene: .; j_gene: TRBJ2-5; v_gene: TRBV4-1; abundance: few; CDR3aa: CASSPGRTQYF; CDR3nt: TGCGCCAGCAGCCCTGGGAGAACCCAGTACTTC
d_gene: .; j_gene: TRBJ1-2; v_gene: TRBV6-5; abundance: few; CDR3aa: CASSADRINYGYTF; CDR3nt: TGTGCCAGCAGTGCCGACAGAATTAACTATGGCTACACCTTC
d_gene: .; j_gene: TRBJ1-2; v_gene: TRBV29-1; abundance: .; CDR3aa: CSVNRQIYGYTF; CDR3nt: TGCAGCGTGAACAGACAGATTTATGGCTACACCTTC
d_gene: .; j_gene: TRBJ2-7; v_gene: TRBV19; abundance: few; CDR3aa: CASSTTDTSYEQYF; CDR3nt: TGTGCCAGTAGTACGACGGACACCTCCTACGAGCAGTACTTC
d_gene: TRBD2; j_gene: TRBJ2-1; v_gene: TRBV15; abundance: .; CDR3aa: CATSARTSGRINEQFF; CDR3nt: TGTGCCACCAGCGCAAGGACTAGCGGGAGGATTAATGAGCAGTTCTTC
d_gene: TRBD2; j_gene: TRBJ2-7; v_gene: TRBV2; abundance: .; CDR3aa: CATRFGSSGGYEQYF; CDR3nt: TGTGCCACCAGATTCGGATCTAGCGGAGGCTACGAGCAGTACTTC
d_gene: TRBD1; j_gene: TRBJ2-5; v_gene: TRBV5-4; abundance: few; CDR3aa: CASRTGDVETQYF; CDR3nt: TGTGCCAGCAGAACAGGGGATGTGGAGACCCAGTACTTC
d_gene: TRBD2; j_gene: TRBJ2-7; v_gene: TRBV30; abundance: few; CDR3aa: CAWTFGTNFYEQYF; CDR3nt: TGTGCCTGGACCTTCGGGACTAACTTCTACGAGCAGTACTTC
d_gene: .; j_gene: TRBJ1-1; v_gene: TRBV4-1; abundance: .; CDR3aa: CASSQDPVRKNTEAFF; CDR3nt: TGCGCCAGCAGCCAAGATCCGGTCAGGAAGAACACTGAAGCTTTCTTT
d_gene: .; j_gene: TRBJ2-5; v_gene: TRBV19; abundance: few; CDR3aa: CASSIQGETQYF; CDR3nt: TGTGCCAGTAGTATACAGGGAGAGACCCAGTACTTC
d_gene: .; j_gene: TRBJ2-1; v_gene: TRBV5-4; abundance: .; CDR3aa: CASSLEAGGNEQFF; CDR3nt: TGTGCCAGCAGCTTGGAGGCAGGGGGGAATGAGCAGTTCTTC
d_gene: .; j_gene: TRBJ2-7; v_gene: TRBV7-8; abundance: once; CDR3aa: CASRPSFGEQYF; CDR3nt: TGTGCCAGCAGGCCTAGTTTTGGCGAGCAGTACTTC
d_gene: .; j_gene: TRBJ2-5; v_gene: TRBV21-1; abundance: .; CDR3aa: CASSKYTGAETQYF; CDR3nt: TGTGCCAGCAGCAAATACACAGGGGCTGAGACCCAGTACTTC
d_gene: TRBD1; j_gene: TRBJ2-7; v_gene: TRBV25-1; abundance: .; CDR3aa: CASSNRQGSYEQYF; CDR3nt: TGTGCCAGCAGTAACCGACAGGGGAGCTACGAGCAGTACTTC
d_gene: TRBD2; j_gene: TRBJ2-3; v_gene: TRBV7-8; abundance: few; CDR3aa: CASSPTSGTDTQYF; CDR3nt: TGTGCCAGCAGCCCGACTAGCGGAACAGATACGCAGTATTTT
d_gene: TRBD1; j_gene: TRBJ2-7; v_gene: TRBV29-1; abundance: .; CDR3aa: CSARQGYEQYF; CDR3nt: TGCAGCGCCCGACAGGGTTACGAGCAGTACTTC
d_gene: TRBD2; j_gene: TRBJ2-3; v_gene: TRBV7-3; abundance: .; CDR3aa: CASSSRLAGDTQYF; CDR3nt: TGTGCCAGCAGCTCACGACTAGCGGGAGATACGCAGTATTTT
d_gene: .; j_gene: TRBJ2-3; v_gene: TRBV7-3; abundance: .; CDR3aa: CASSPDRDTQYF; CDR3nt: TGTGCCAGCAGCCCTGACAGGGATACGCAGTATTTT
d_gene: .; j_gene: TRBJ2-5; v_gene: TRBV2; abundance: .; CDR3aa: CASSRGGVQETQYF; CDR3nt: TGTGCCAGCAGTCGTGGCGGGGTCCAAGAGACCCAGTACTTC
d_gene: TRBD1; j_gene: TRBJ1-1; v_gene: TRBV7-9; abundance: .; CDR3aa: CASSFDRVYTEAFF; CDR3nt: TGTGCCAGCAGCTTCGACAGGGTATACACTGAAGCTTTCTTT
d_gene: TRBD1; j_gene: TRBJ2-1; v_gene: TRBV5-4; abundance: few; CDR3aa: CASSPGQGVSYNEQFF; CDR3nt: TGTGCCAGCAGCCCGGGACAGGGGGTTTCCTACAATGAGCAGTTCTTC
d_gene: TRBD2; j_gene: TRBJ2-1; v_gene: TRBV29-1; abundance: .; CDR3aa: CSADGGRTSGREVNEQFF; CDR3nt: TGCAGCGCCGATGGGGGTAGGACTAGCGGGAGGGAGGTCAATGAGCAGTTCTTC
d_gene: .; j_gene: TRBJ1-4; v_gene: TRBV5-4; abundance: few; CDR3aa: CASSLEAGANEKLFF; CDR3nt: TGTGCCAGCAGCTTGGAGGCAGGGGCTAATGAAAAACTGTTTTTT
d_gene: .; j_gene: TRBJ2-7; v_gene: TRBV9; abundance: .; CDR3aa: CASSTDPKGVEQYF; CDR3nt: TGTGCCAGCAGCACCGACCCTAAAGGGGTCGAGCAGTACTTC
d_gene: .; j_gene: TRBJ1-2; v_gene: TRBV13; abundance: .; CDR3aa: CASSSWTGNYGYTF; CDR3nt: TGTGCCAGCAGCTCATGGACGGGGAACTATGGCTACACCTTC
d_gene: .; j_gene: TRBJ2-1; v_gene: TRBV7-3; abundance: few; CDR3aa: CASSLQLYNEQFF; CDR3nt: TGTGCCAGCAGCTTACAGTTATACAATGAGCAGTTCTTC
d_gene: .; j_gene: TRBJ2-7; v_gene: TRBV25-1; abundance: few; CDR3aa: CASSADSYEQYF; CDR3nt: TGTGCCAGCAGTGCGGACAGCTACGAGCAGTACTTC
d_gene: .; j_gene: TRBJ2-5; v_gene: TRBV4-1; abundance: few; CDR3aa: CASSTRDRETQYF; CDR3nt: TGCGCCAGCAGCACCCGTGACAGAGAGACCCAGTACTTC
d_gene: TRBD1; j_gene: TRBJ2-5; v_gene: TRBV2; abundance: few; CDR3aa: CATGTEETQYF; CDR3nt: TGTGCCACGGGGACAGAAGAGACCCAGTACTTC
d_gene: .; j_gene: TRBJ2-7; v_gene: TRBV5-6; abundance: .; CDR3aa: CASSFSRDEQYF; CDR3nt: TGTGCCAGCAGCTTCAGTCGGGACGAGCAGTACTTC
d_gene: TRBD1; j_gene: TRBJ1-1; v_gene: TRBV30; abundance: few; CDR3aa: CAWDRANTEAFF; CDR3nt: TGTGCCTGGGACAGGGCGAACACTGAAGCTTTCTTT
d_gene: TRBD1; j_gene: TRBJ2-3; v_gene: TRBV5-1; abundance: .; CDR3aa: CASSAGTANTDTQYF; CDR3nt: TGCGCCAGCAGCGCCGGGACAGCAAACACAGATACGCAGTATTTT
d_gene: .; j_gene: TRBJ2-5; v_gene: TRBV6-1; abundance: .; CDR3aa: CASSDQGEETQYF; CDR3nt: TGTGCCAGCAGTGACCAGGGTGAGGAGACCCAGTACTTC
d_gene: TRBD1; j_gene: TRBJ2-5; v_gene: TRBV2; abundance: .; CDR3aa: CASLDRGLRETQYF; CDR3nt: TGTGCCAGCCTCGACAGGGGGCTCAGGGAGACCCAGTACTTC
d_gene: .; j_gene: TRBJ2-7; v_gene: TRBV2; abundance: .; CDR3aa: CASSASWGEYEQYF; CDR3nt: TGTGCCAGCAGTGCCTCATGGGGGGAATACGAGCAGTACTTC
d_gene: TRBD2; j_gene: TRBJ2-1; v_gene: TRBV5-4; abundance: few; CDR3aa: CASSGTSGSPAYNEQFF; CDR3nt: TGTGCCAGCAGCGGGACTAGCGGGAGTCCCGCCTACAATGAGCAGTTCTTC
d_gene: .; j_gene: TRBJ1-1; v_gene: TRBV28; abundance: few; CDR3aa: CASSLIPAAEAFF; CDR3nt: TGTGCCAGCAGCCTTATCCCGGCGGCTGAAGCTTTCTTT
d_gene: .; j_gene: TRBJ2-3; v_gene: TRBV11-3; abundance: few; CDR3aa: CASSFTSGTDTQYF; CDR3nt: TGTGCCAGCAGCTTCACAAGCGGGACAGATACGCAGTATTTT
d_gene: TRBD1; j_gene: TRBJ2-1; v_gene: TRBV18; abundance: .; CDR3aa: CASSTGTGTYNEQFF; CDR3nt: TGTGCCAGCTCAACCGGGACAGGGACCTACAATGAGCAGTTCTTC
d_gene: TRBD2; j_gene: TRBJ2-1; v_gene: TRBV7-3; abundance: .; CDR3aa: CASSLSGSEQFF; CDR3nt: TGTGCCAGCAGCCTTAGCGGGAGTGAGCAGTTCTTC
d_gene: TRBD1; j_gene: TRBJ2-3; v_gene: TRBV27; abundance: .; CDR3aa: CASSLRTGAIDTQYF; CDR3nt: TGTGCCAGCAGCCTACGTACAGGGGCGATAGATACGCAGTATTTT
d_gene: .; j_gene: TRBJ1-2; v_gene: TRBV4-2; abundance: .; CDR3aa: CASSQDETAYYGYTF; CDR3nt: TGTGCCAGCAGCCAAGATGAGACAGCCTACTATGGCTACACCTTC
d_gene: TRBD2; j_gene: TRBJ2-3; v_gene: TRBV5-1; abundance: .; CDR3aa: CASSSDPPGLAATDTQYF; CDR3nt: TGCGCCAGCAGCTCAGATCCACCGGGACTAGCGGCCACAGATACGCAGTATTTT
d_gene: TRBD1; j_gene: TRBJ2-7; v_gene: TRBV10-3; abundance: .; CDR3aa: CAVRTGTGSYEQYF; CDR3nt: TGTGCCGTTCGGACCGGGACAGGGTCCTACGAGCAGTACTTC
d_gene: TRBD1; j_gene: TRBJ2-1; v_gene: TRBV19; abundance: .; CDR3aa: CASSRVLGGDRYNEQFF; CDR3nt: TGTGCCAGTAGTAGGGTATTGGGTGGGGACAGGTACAATGAGCAGTTCTTC
d_gene: .; j_gene: TRBJ2-3; v_gene: TRBV29-1; abundance: .; CDR3aa: CSLREGTDTQYF; CDR3nt: TGCAGCCTAAGGGAGGGCACAGATACGCAGTATTTT
d_gene: .; j_gene: TRBJ1-1; v_gene: TRBV29-1; abundance: few; CDR3aa: CSAGLDTEAFF; CDR3nt: TGCAGCGCCGGTCTGGACACTGAAGCTTTCTTT
d_gene: TRBD1; j_gene: TRBJ1-1; v_gene: TRBV5-1; abundance: few; CDR3aa: CASSTGTEDTEAFF; CDR3nt: TGCGCCAGCAGCACCGGGACAGAGGACACTGAAGCTTTCTTT
d_gene: TRBD1; j_gene: TRBJ1-5; v_gene: TRBV27; abundance: .; CDR3aa: CASSFGTGGDQPQHF; CDR3nt: TGTGCCAGCAGTTTTGGAACAGGGGGAGATCAGCCCCAGCATTTT